This paragraph reports one T cell receptor (beta chain). In the original analysis: Amplification from reference gene primers served as the basis for estimated nucleated cell counts. The table came from immunoSEQ multiplex PCR; TCRdb's copy has only in-frame clones and leaves some out. V and J calls and clone size are as listed in that table; D and trimming were resolved from the DNA. The sample includes about 480,000 clones, 89% of them seen just once. This sample was included in a study of blood T cell repertoires in COVID-19. Those enrolled in Seattle joined during active infection and were followed longitudinally afterward. V dropped 0 bases and J dropped 7; count of bases not matched to a gene: 8. Germline V gene data show CDR1 as LNHNV and CDR2 as YYDKDF (reference sequence). This CDR3 is built from 15 residues.

Sequencing was done on a sample of peripheral blood. The origin of this receptor is a man aged 18 to 29 with COVID-19, enrolled during active disease. The V gene is TRBV15, the J gene TRBJ1-2; the match to TRBD1 covers 7 bases. This CDR3 is CATSRDSRTGRGYTF. DNA for the CDR3: TGTGCCACCAGCAGAGATTCCAGGACAGGTCGTGGCTACACCTTC.